Below, 29 T cell receptor beta chains from the same sample are listed, as sequenced in a study of breast tumors, draining lymph nodes, adjacent tissues. One entry per CDR3 protein results from TCRdb running MiXCR on the multiplex PCR reads. The sample consists of approximately 210,000 distinct CDR3 sequences, about 34% of them appearing once. The lymph nodes were axillary draining lymph nodes from breast cancer patients. Sequenced input: axillary lymph node tissue. The receptors come from a female donor with breast cancer. Some clones in this sample may be carry-over from other donors' samples.

The table lists this clonotype with a few counts. V is TRBV6-1 and J is TRBJ2-1, with D perhaps TRBD1 (6 bases). The V gene's germline CDR1 is MNHNS and CDR2 SASEGT. The V end was cut by 6 bases, the J end by 7 bases, with 10 bases between. This CDR3 is built from 12 residues. The CDR3 spells CASRTGLNEQFF. The CDR3 DNA is TGTGCCAGCAGAACAGGGCTAAATGAGCAGTTCTTC.

J is TRBJ2-7 and V is TRBV7-2, with TRBD2 matching 11 bases. V shed 3 bases and J 0 bases; nucleotides not matched to a gene: 4. Looked up from germline, CDR1 is SGHTA and CDR2 is FQGNSA. The CDR3 runs to 16 residues. As DNA, the CDR3 is TGTGCCAGCAGCTTTCGTAGCGGGAGGGGCTCCTACGAGCAGTACTTC. Translated: CASSFRSGRGSYEQYF.

The sample holds a few counts of this clonotype. A much larger clone lies a single base off, so this may be a read error. The DNA of the CDR3 is TGTGCCAGCAGCCCCCGGACGGGAATTAATAAAAAACTGTTTTTT. Translating it yields CASSPRTGINKKLFF. The V gene is TRBV7-2, the J gene TRBJ1-4; D unclear. The CDR3 is made up of 15 amino acids. Germline V gives CDR1 SGHTA, CDR2 FQGNSA.

The CDR3, as DNA: TGTGCCAGTAGCACAGACGGAGGAAACACCATATATTTT. Translating it yields CASSTDGGNTIYF. The chain is built from TRBV19 and TRBJ1-3; no firm D call. Germline CDR1 is LNHDA and CDR2 is SQIVND (reference sequence). V lost 6 bases and J 4 bases, leaving 10 bases between the germline ends. The CDR3 runs to 13 residues.

This clonotype was found many times. The V gene is TRBV19, the J gene TRBJ2-2; either TRBD1 or TRBD2 may supply D (5 bases each). The CDR3 spans 15 residues. Germline CDR1 LNHDA, CDR2 SQIVND (reference sequence). Trimming took off 6 bases at V and 7 bases at J, with 18 bases between the two ends. The chain's CDR3 is CASRKGPGRGGELFF. The CDR3 coding sequence is TGTGCCAGTAGGAAGGGACCCGGACGGGGCGGGGAGCTGTTTTTT.

This clonotype was counted a few times. This may be a read error, as it is one base from a much larger clone. The chain combines TRBV20-1 with TRBJ2-1, with TRBD2 identical over 8 bases. CDR3 size: 20 residues. Looked up from germline, CDR1 is DFQATT and CDR2 is SNEGSKA (reference sequence). Trimming cost V 0 bases and J 7 bases; bases outside gene matches: 23. CDR3 bases: TGCAGTGCTAGAGATCGGGCGGGGACTACCGGGAGGGCCGGGTATAATGAGCAGTTCTTC. It codes for CSARDRAGTTGRAGYNEQFF.

As concerns this clonotype: A much larger clone is a single base away; this may be a read error. The chain has TRBV11-2 and TRBJ2-1; 7 bases agree with TRBD2. Per the germline V gene, CDR1 is SGHAT and CDR2 is FQNNGV. The CDR3 runs to 19 residues. The CDR3 coding sequence is TGTGCCAGCAGCTTAGGGATAGGATGGGGGGAGGGCCGATACAATGAGCAGCTCTTC. Its translation is CASSLGIGWGEGRYNEQLF.

Comments on this clonotype: This may arise from a read error, as a much more abundant clone is one base away. The J gene is TRBJ2-7, the V gene TRBV20-1; D might be TRBD1 or TRBD2, each matching 5 bases. Germline loops: CDR1 DFQATT, CDR2 SNEGSKA (reference sequence). Trimming pared 6 bases from V and 6 bases from J, leaving 21 bases between. This CDR3 is built from 14 residues. The CDR3 region has the DNA TGCAGTGCCGGGAAACTGCGAGGGGCGTCCGAGCAGTACTTC. Protein: CSAGKLRGASEQYF.

This clonotype was recorded at least ten times. The V gene is TRBV20-1, the J gene TRBJ2-7; 16 nucleotides line up with TRBD2. Germline-derived CDR1 and CDR2 are DFQATT and SNEGSKA (reference sequence). J lost 2 bases, V lost 7 bases, and 5 bases had no gene match. CDR3 length: 15 residues. CDR3 DNA: TGCAGTGTCGGGACTAGCGGGAGGGGCCCCTACGAGCAGTACTTC. Translation: CSVGTSGRGPYEQYF.

The chain carries TRBV11-2 and TRBJ1-1; D remains ambiguous. Trimming stripped 4 bases from V and 1 base from J, with 4 bases between. Germline values: CDR1 SGHAT, CDR2 FQNNGV. This CDR3 is 12 amino acids long. This chain's CDR3 is CASSYPNTEAFF. For the CDR3, the DNA is TGTGCCAGCAGCTACCCGAACACTGAAGCTTTCTTT.

This clonotype has ten or more counts. J is TRBJ1-2 and V is TRBV9; D may be TRBD1 (6 bases). The CDR3 has 16 residues. In germline, CDR1 is SGDLS, CDR2 YYNGEE. V was cut by 0 bases and J by 4 bases, with 16 bases left in between. The CDR3 DNA follows: TGTGCCAGCAGCGTAGTCCTCCGGGGGGCCGGCTATGGCTACACCTTC. Protein product: CASSVVLRGAGYGYTF.

A remark on this clonotype: It may be a read error: a sequence one base away is much more abundant. The chain carries TRBV20-1 and TRBJ2-7; 10 bases agree with TRBD2. The CDR3 totals 14 residues. With V trimmed by 2 bases and J by 6 bases, 7 bases remained unmatched. The germline V gene has CDR1 DFQATT and CDR2 SNEGSKA (reference sequence). In DNA form, the CDR3 reads TGCAGTGCTAGAAGACTAGCGGGCCCCTCCGAGCAGTACTTC. Translation: CSARRLAGPSEQYF.

In its sample, this clonotype was seen a few times. A single base separates this from a much larger clone, so it may be a read error. V and J are TRBV20-1 and TRBJ1-2, with D unresolved. Germline V gives CDR1 DFQATT, CDR2 SNEGSKA (reference sequence). The CDR3 has 12 residues. The CDR3 nucleotides are TGCAGTGCTAGCTTACCCGGGGAAGGCTACGCCTTC. This translates into CSASLPGEGYAF.

At least ten counts were recorded for this clonotype. V usage is TRBV20-1 and J usage is TRBJ2-7; 12 nucleotides line up with TRBD1. The germline gives CDR1 DFQATT, CDR2 SNEGSKA (reference sequence). The CDR3 is made up of 17 amino acids. The trim removed 3 bases at V and 5 bases at J, leaving 14 bases unmatched. The CDR3 bases are TGCAGTGCTAGCTCCGGGACAGGGGGCTGGCCCATGAACGAGCAGTACTTC. It translates to CSASSGTGGWPMNEQYF.

This clonotype has just a few counts. A read error may be the cause here, since a much bigger clone is one base away. This sequence joins TRBV12-3 or TRBV12-4 and TRBJ2-1, with 8 nucleotides matching TRBD1. The CDR3 extends over 16 amino acids. V shed 5 bases, J shed 9 bases, and the junction held 15 bases outside the gene matches. CDR3 protein: CASSHTGQGRKGEQFF. The CDR3 DNA reads as TGTGCCAGCAGTCACACTGGACAGGGCCGGAAGGGTGAGCAGTTCTTC.

In regard to this clonotype: Given a much more abundant clone one base away, this may be a read error. The chain has TRBV5-8 and TRBJ2-7, with a possible D match to TRBD1 (6 bases). CDR1 and CDR2 (germline): SGHTS, YDEGEE. The V end lost 4 bases, the J end lost 6 bases, and 14 bases lay between the germline ends. This CDR3 spans 13 amino acids. The CDR3 bases are TGTGCCAGCAGCGGAACAGGGTCCGGCGAGCAGTACTTC. The encoded protein is CASSGTGSGEQYF.

This clonotype was picked up many times. The chain links TRBV30 to TRBJ2-1; D is perhaps TRBD1 (5 bases). This CDR3 spans 13 amino acids. Germline V gene sequence: CDR1 GTSNPN, CDR2 SVGIG (reference sequence). Trimming stripped 5 bases from V and 0 bases from J, with 8 bases between. The CDR3 region has the DNA TGTGCCTGGGACAGAAGCTCCTACAATGAGCAGTTCTTC. Amino acid sequence: CAWDRSSYNEQFF.

This clonotype has at least ten counts. The V call is TRBV7-2, the J call TRBJ2-5; D unclear. V was trimmed by 0 bases and J by 1 base, leaving 9 bases between them. Germline CDR1 and CDR2: SGHTA and FQGNSA. The CDR3 is 15 residues long. In DNA, the CDR3 is TGTGCCAGCAGCTTAGCAGGGTTGGGCCAAGAGACCCAGTACTTC. The encoded protein is CASSLAGLGQETQYF.

This clonotype has ten or more counts. The chain recombines TRBV7-9 with TRBJ1-6, with D perhaps TRBD1 (5 bases). Between the trimmed V and J ends, which lost 5 bases and 7 bases, there was a span of 15 bases. This CDR3 comprises 15 residues. Germline CDR1 is SEHNR and CDR2 is FQNEAQ (reference sequence). CDR3 coding DNA: TGTGCCAGCAGCCCTGACGGGGCTAGGAATTCACCCCTCCACTTT. Protein: CASSPDGARNSPLHF.

This clonotype has only a few counts. This may be a read error, as it is one base from a much larger clone. V gene TRBV14 combines with J gene TRBJ2-1, with TRBD2 matching over 10 bases. Germline V lookup: CDR1 SGHDN, CDR2 FVKESK. CDR3 length: 15 amino acids. Here the CDR3 DNA reads TGTGCCAGCAGCGCCGGGACTAGCGACTACAATGAGCCGTTCTTC. Translating gives CASSAGTSDYNEPFF. Filled out from reference TRBV14 and TRBJ2-1, the complete variable domain reads EAGVTQFPSHSVIEKGQTVTLRCDPISGHDNLYWYRRVMGKEIKFLLHFVKESKQDESGMPNNRFLAERTGGTYSTLKVQPAELEDSGVYFCASSAGTSDYNEPFFGPGTRLTVL.

This clonotype was counted ten times or more. Germline is not matched at one junction end, which may reflect a read error. This chain links TRBV7-7 with TRBJ2-3; 8 bases are a match to TRBD2. This CDR3 comprises 14 residues. The germline CDR1 and CDR2 sequences are SSHAT and FNYEAQ (reference sequence). The CDR3: CASSTGLAPDTQYF. CDR3 sequence (DNA): TGTGCTAGCAGCACTGGACTAGCACCAGATACGCAGTATTTT.

Remarks on this clonotype: One end of the junction varies from germline; a read error may be responsible. The chain is built from TRBV5-1 and TRBJ1-1, with D possibly matching TRBD1 (5 bases). Germline V lookup: CDR1 SGHRS, CDR2 YFSETQ. This CDR3 region has 11 residues. The CDR3 nucleotides are TGCGCCAGCAGCTTGGCGGGACTAGCTATCTTT. Translated, it gives CASSLAGLAIF.

This clonotype was picked up many times. The chain combines TRBV6-1 with TRBJ1-5; unclear D gene. Looked up from germline, CDR1 is MNHNS and CDR2 is SASEGT. The V and J ends lost 7 bases and 3 bases respectively, with 13 bases between them. The CDR3 has 14 amino acids. The CDR3 DNA reads TGTGCCAGCACCGAGGGCAGGCTCAATCAGCCCCAGCATTTT. Translating it yields CASTEGRLNQPQHF.

This clonotype was detected only a few times. The chain couples TRBV6-5 to TRBJ1-2; D is possibly TRBD1 (6 bases). Trimming shortened V by 5 bases and J by 4 bases, and 20 bases separated the two germline ends. Germline V gives CDR1 MNHEY, CDR2 SVGAGI. CDR3 length: 16 residues. The CDR3 loop reads CASSHIPPGGTYGYTF. Written as DNA, the CDR3 is TGTGCCAGCAGTCATATTCCCCCGGGGGGCACCTATGGCTACACCTTC.

The chain couples TRBV20-1 to TRBJ2-1, with D possibly matching TRBD2 (5 bases). CDR3 size: 14 residues. Trimming took off 6 bases at V and 4 bases at J, with 16 bases between the two ends. Per germline, CDR1 DFQATT and CDR2 SNEGSKA (reference sequence). The CDR3 sequence is CSASSREVYNEQFF. Written as DNA, the CDR3 is TGCAGTGCCAGCAGCCGGGAAGTTTACAATGAGCAGTTCTTC.

As regards this clonotype: A much larger clonotype is one base distant, so this may be a read error. The chain is built from TRBV30 and TRBJ2-5; the D is unclear. CDR3 size: 13 residues. Germline V lookup: CDR1 GTSNPN, CDR2 SVGIG (reference sequence). The CDR3 sequence is CAWRFYSGETQCF. CDR3 nucleotides: TGTGCCTGGAGGTTTTACAGTGGCGAGACCCAGTGCTTC.

Many counts were recorded for this clonotype. The chain links TRBV5-5 to TRBJ1-3, with D possibly matching TRBD1 (5 bases). V lost 0 bases to trimming and J lost 2 bases, with 12 bases between them. The CDR3 has 16 residues. From germline, CDR1 is SGHKS and CDR2 YYEKEE (reference sequence). CDR3 amino acids: CASSLAWRGTGNTIYF. The CDR3 DNA is TGTGCCAGCAGCTTGGCTTGGCGGGGGACTGGAAACACCATATATTTT.

This rearrangement joins TRBV29-1 to TRBJ2-7; D may correspond to TRBD1 or TRBD2 (5 bases each). Germline V CDR1 and CDR2: SQVTM, ANQGSEA. V was clipped by 6 bases and J by 1 base, with 13 bases between them. This CDR3 has 13 amino acids. CDR3 DNA sequence: TGCAGCGTGTACGGGACCTCGTCCTACGAGCAGTACTTC. Its translation is CSVYGTSSYEQYF.

This clonotype was picked up many times. CDR3 protein: CSATGFHEQYF. For the CDR3, the DNA is TGCAGTGCTACAGGGTTCCACGAGCAGTACTTC. The gene calls are TRBV20-1 and TRBJ2-7, with TRBD1 as a possible D gene (5 bases). V lost 4 bases, J lost 5 bases, and 9 bases lay in between. Germline V gene sequence: CDR1 DFQATT, CDR2 SNEGSKA (reference sequence). This CDR3 region has 11 residues.